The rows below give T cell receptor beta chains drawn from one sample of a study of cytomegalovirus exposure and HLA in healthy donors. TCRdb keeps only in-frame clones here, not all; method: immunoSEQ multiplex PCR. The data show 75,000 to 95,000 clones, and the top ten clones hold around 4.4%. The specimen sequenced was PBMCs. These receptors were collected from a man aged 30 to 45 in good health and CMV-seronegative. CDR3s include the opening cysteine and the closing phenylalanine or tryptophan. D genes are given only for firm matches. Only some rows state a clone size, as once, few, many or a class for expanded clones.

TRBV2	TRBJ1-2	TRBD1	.	CASSAETGGHYGYTF	TGTGCCAGCAGTGCCGAGACAGGGGGGCACTATGGCTACACCTTC
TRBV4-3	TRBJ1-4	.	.	CASSQPGATNEKLFF	TGCGCCAGCAGCCAACCAGGGGCAACTAATGAAAAACTGTTTTTT
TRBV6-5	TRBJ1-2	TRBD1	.	CASKAGGAGGYTF	TGTGCCAGCAAGGCAGGGGGCGCGGGGGGCTACACCTTC
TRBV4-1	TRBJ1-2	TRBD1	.	CASSQYRAYQQGSAYGYTF	TGCGCCAGCAGCCAATACCGGGCGTATCAACAGGGGAGCGCCTATGGCTACACCTTC
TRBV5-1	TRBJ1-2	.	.	CASSSESGSGYTF	TGCGCCAGCAGCTCAGAGTCAGGGTCCGGCTACACCTTC
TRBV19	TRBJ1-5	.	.	CATTKGKGEQPQHF	TGTGCCACAACTAAAGGGAAGGGAGAACAGCCCCAGCATTTT
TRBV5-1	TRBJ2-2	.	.	CASSLRTGNTGELFF	TGCGCCAGCAGCTTGCGCACAGGGAACACCGGGGAGCTGTTTTTT
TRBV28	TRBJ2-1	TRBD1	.	CASSFSPPGQGFHNEQFF	TGTGCCAGCAGTTTTTCCCCCCCCGGACAGGGCTTCCACAATGAGCAGTTCTTC
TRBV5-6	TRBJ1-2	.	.	CASSLVGVYYGYTF	TGTGCCAGCAGCTTGGTAGGGGTTTACTATGGCTACACCTTC
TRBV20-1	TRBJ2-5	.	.	CSAVGQETQYF	TGCAGTGCTGTGGGGCAGGAGACCCAGTACTTC
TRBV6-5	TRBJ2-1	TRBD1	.	CASSLTGTDYNEQFF	TGTGCCAGCAGCCTTACCGGGACAGACTACAATGAGCAGTTCTTC
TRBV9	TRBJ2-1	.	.	CASSVSQSSYNEQFF	TGTGCCAGCAGCGTTAGCCAGAGCTCCTACAATGAGCAGTTCTTC
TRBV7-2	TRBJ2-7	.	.	CASMDPGLGEQYF	TGTGCCAGCATGGACCCTGGACTCGGCGAGCAGTACTTC
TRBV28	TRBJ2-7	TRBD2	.	CASGEGGSYEQYF	TGTGCCAGCGGTGAGGGAGGGTCCTACGAGCAGTACTTC
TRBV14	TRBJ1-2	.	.	CASSPGHNYGYTF	TGTGCCAGCAGCCCGGGACACAACTATGGCTACACCTTC
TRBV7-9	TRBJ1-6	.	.	CASSPLAVNSPLHF	TGTGCCAGCAGTCCCCTCGCGGTAAACTCACCCCTCCACTTT
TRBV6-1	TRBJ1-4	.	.	CASSMDRSNEKLFF	TGTGCCAGCAGTATGGACAGATCTAATGAAAAACTGTTTTTT
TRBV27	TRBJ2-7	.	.	CASSLEPGRDEQYF	TGTGCCAGCAGTTTAGAACCCGGGAGAGACGAGCAGTACTTC
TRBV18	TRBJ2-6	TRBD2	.	CATPPLASGGSSGANVLTF	TGTGCCACCCCCCCCCTGGCCAGCGGGGGGTCATCTGGGGCCAACGTCCTGACTTTC
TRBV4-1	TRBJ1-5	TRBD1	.	CASSQTSGGRQPQHF	TGCGCCAGCAGCCAAACCTCAGGGGGCAGGCAGCCCCAGCATTTT
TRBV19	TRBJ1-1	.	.	CASSTGTGGTEAFF	TGTGCCAGTAGCACCGGGACGGGGGGCACTGAAGCTTTCTTT
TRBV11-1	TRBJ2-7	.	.	CASSRGLEEQYF	TGTGCCAGCAGCCGAGGCCTTGAGGAGCAGTACTTC
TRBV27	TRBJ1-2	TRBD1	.	CASSYRDSYGYTF	TGTGCCAGCAGCTACCGGGACAGCTATGGCTACACCTTC
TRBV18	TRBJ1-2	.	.	CASSLGHGFYGYTF	TGTGCCAGCTCCCTCGGACACGGCTTTTATGGCTACACCTTC
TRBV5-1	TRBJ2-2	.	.	CASSLWGPGGENTGELFF	TGCGCCAGCAGCTTGTGGGGCCCGGGCGGGGAGAACACCGGGGAGCTGTTTTTT
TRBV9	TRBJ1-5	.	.	CASSVQGNQPQHF	TGTGCCAGCAGCGTACAGGGTAATCAGCCCCAGCATTTT
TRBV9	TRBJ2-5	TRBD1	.	CASSVGGGFETQYF	TGTGCCAGCAGCGTAGGAGGGGGCTTTGAGACCCAGTACTTC
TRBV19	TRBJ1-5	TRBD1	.	CASSLRTGGGRQPQHF	TGTGCCAGTAGCCTACGGACAGGGGGAGGTCGGCAGCCCCAGCATTTT
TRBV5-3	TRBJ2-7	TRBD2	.	CARSQSGTTYEQYF	TGTGCCAGAAGCCAGAGCGGGACCACCTACGAGCAGTACTTC
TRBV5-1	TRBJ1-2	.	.	CASSLGGYKAGDGYTF	TGCGCCAGCAGCTTGGGGGGATATAAAGCAGGGGATGGCTACACCTTC
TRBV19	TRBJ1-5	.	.	CASSIAEQYSNQPQHF	TGTGCCAGTAGTATAGCGGAACAGTATAGCAATCAGCCCCAGCATTTT
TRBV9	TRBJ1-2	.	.	CASSVSSRAGYTF	TGTGCCAGCAGCGTATCATCCAGGGCTGGCTACACCTTC
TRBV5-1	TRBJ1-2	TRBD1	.	CASSLGDRANYGYTF	TGCGCCAGCAGCTTGGGGGACAGGGCTAACTATGGCTACACCTTC
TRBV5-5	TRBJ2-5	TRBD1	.	CASSPGTAQTGETQYF	TGTGCCAGCAGCCCCGGGACAGCCCAAACGGGGGAGACCCAGTACTTC
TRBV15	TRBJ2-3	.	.	CATSRSRGAFGTDTQYF	TGTGCCACCAGCAGAAGCAGGGGCGCATTTGGCACAGATACGCAGTATTTT
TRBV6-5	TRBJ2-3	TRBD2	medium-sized	CATTSGVYDTQYF	TGTGCCACCACTAGCGGGGTCTACGATACGCAGTATTTT
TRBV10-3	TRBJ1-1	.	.	CAISGQLSEAFF	TGTGCCATCAGCGGACAGTTATCTGAAGCTTTCTTT
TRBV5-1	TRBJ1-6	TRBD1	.	CASSLVGRGDSPLHF	TGCGCCAGCAGCTTGGTTGGCAGGGGGGATTCACCCCTCCACTTT
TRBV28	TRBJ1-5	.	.	CASSLGGEGNQPQHF	TGTGCCAGCAGTTTAGGAGGGGAGGGCAATCAGCCCCAGCATTTT
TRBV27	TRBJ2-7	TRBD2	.	CASSTIGRGIYEQYF	TGTGCCAGCAGCACTATCGGGAGGGGAATTTACGAGCAGTACTTC
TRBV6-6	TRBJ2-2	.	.	CASSWGDFYTGELFF	TGTGCCAGCAGTTGGGGGGACTTTTACACCGGGGAGCTGTTTTTT
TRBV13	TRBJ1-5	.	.	CASSLGGGDQPQHF	TGTGCCAGCAGCTTAGGCGGGGGAGATCAGCCCCAGCATTTT
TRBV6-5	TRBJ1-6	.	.	CASSRNYNSPLHF	TGTGCCAGCAGCAGGAATTATAATTCACCCCTCCACTTT
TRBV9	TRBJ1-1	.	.	CASSAGGGNTEAFF	TGTGCCAGCAGCGCCGGGGGAGGGAACACTGAAGCTTTCTTT
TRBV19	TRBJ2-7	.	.	CASSFGHERYEQYF	TGTGCCAGTAGTTTCGGACACGAACGCTACGAGCAGTACTTC